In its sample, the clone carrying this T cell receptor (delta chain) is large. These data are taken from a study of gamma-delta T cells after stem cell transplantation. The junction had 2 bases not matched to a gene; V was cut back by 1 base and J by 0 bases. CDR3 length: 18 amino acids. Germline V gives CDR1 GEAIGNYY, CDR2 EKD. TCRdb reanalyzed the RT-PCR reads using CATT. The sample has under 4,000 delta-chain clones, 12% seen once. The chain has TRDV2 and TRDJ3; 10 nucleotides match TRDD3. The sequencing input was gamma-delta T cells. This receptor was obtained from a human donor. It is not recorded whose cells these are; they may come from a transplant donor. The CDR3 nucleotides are TGTGCCTGTGACACTGGGGGATACAGCTCCTGGGACACCCGACAGATGTTTTTC. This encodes CACDTGGYSSWDTRQMFF.